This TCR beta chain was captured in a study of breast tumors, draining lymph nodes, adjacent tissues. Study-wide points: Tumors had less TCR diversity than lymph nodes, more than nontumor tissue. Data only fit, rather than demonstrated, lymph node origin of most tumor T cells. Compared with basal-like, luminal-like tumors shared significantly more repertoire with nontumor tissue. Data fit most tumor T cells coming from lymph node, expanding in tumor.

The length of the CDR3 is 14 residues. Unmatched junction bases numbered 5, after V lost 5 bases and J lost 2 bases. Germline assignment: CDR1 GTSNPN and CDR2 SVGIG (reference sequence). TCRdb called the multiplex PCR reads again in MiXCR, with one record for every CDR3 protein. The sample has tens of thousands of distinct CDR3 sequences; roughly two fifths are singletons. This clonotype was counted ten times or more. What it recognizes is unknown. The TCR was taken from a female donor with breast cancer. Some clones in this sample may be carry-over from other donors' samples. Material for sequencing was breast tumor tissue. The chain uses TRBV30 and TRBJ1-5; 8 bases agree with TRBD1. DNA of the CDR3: TGTGCCTGGGATACAGGGGGGCGCAATCAGCCCCAGCATTTT. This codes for CAWDTGGRNQPQHF. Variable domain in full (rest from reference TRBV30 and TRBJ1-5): SQTIHQWPATLVQPVGSPLSLECTVEGTSNPNLYWYRQAAGRGLQLLFYSVGIGQISSEVPQNLSASRPQDRQFILSSKKLLLSDSGFYLCAWDTGGRNQPQHFGDGTRLSIL.